Following are 5 T cell receptor beta chains from one sample sequenced in a study of cytomegalovirus exposure and HLA in healthy donors. With 60 Vbeta and 13 Jbeta primers, the PCR was carried out. The method was immunoSEQ multiplex PCR; TCRdb's version includes in-frame clones alone and lacks a portion of them. The data show fewer than 200,000 clones, with around 72% seen just once and roughly 7.1% held by the top ten. Sample: PBMCs. The receptors were sampled from a man aged 40-49 years in good health and CMV-seropositive.

The CDR3 DNA sequence: TGTGCCAGCAGCTTCACTAGCGGGGGGCCCCAGTACTTC. Its protein is CASSFTSGGPQYF. The V call is TRBV5-8, the J call TRBJ2-7; 12 positions match TRBD2. This CDR3 region has 13 residues. Germline assignment: CDR1 SGHTS and CDR2 YDEGEE. V dropped 2 bases and J dropped 10; count of bases not matched to a gene: 4.

The chain combines TRBV27 with TRBJ1-1; D is possibly TRBD1 (5 bases). Trimming shortened V by 5 bases and J by 4 bases, and 17 bases separated the two germline ends. CDR1 MNHEY and CDR2 SMNVEV come from the germline V gene (reference sequence). This CDR3 has 15 residues. The DNA for the CDR3 is TGTGCCAGCAGTAAAGGGGCAACTTCGGTCACTGAAGCTTTCTTT. Amino acid sequence: CASSKGATSVTEAFF.

The chain carries TRBV7-9 and TRBJ2-3; weak D call: TRBD2 (6 bases). The CDR3 has 16 residues. Germline CDR1 reads SEHNR; CDR2 reads FQNEAQ (reference sequence). The V end was cut by 10 bases, the J end by 6 bases, with 26 bases between. Here the CDR3 reads CATIDAGKLSLDTQYF. The CDR3 DNA follows: TGTGCCACCATCGATGCGGGGAAGCTGAGTCTTGATACGCAGTATTTT.

This chain joins TRBV7-6 and TRBJ2-2; tentatively, D is TRBD2 (5 bases). The CDR3 has 15 residues. Germline CDR1 and CDR2: SGHVS and FNYEAQ. Trimming shortened V by 3 bases and J by 4 bases, and 12 bases separated the two germline ends. The CDR3 DNA is TGTGCCAGCAGCTTGAGAGGGTCGGGCACCGGGGAGCTGTTTTTT. The encoded protein is CASSLRGSGTGELFF.

The chain recombines TRBV11-2 with TRBJ1-2; maybe TRBD1 (5 bases). CDR1 SGHAT and CDR2 FQNNGV come from the germline V gene. V was pared by 5 bases and J by 6 bases, with 16 bases between. The CDR3 loop spans 14 amino acids. CDR3 sequence reads: CASSPLGGRDGYTF. The DNA for the CDR3 is TGTGCCAGCAGCCCGTTGGGGGGAAGGGATGGCTACACCTTC.